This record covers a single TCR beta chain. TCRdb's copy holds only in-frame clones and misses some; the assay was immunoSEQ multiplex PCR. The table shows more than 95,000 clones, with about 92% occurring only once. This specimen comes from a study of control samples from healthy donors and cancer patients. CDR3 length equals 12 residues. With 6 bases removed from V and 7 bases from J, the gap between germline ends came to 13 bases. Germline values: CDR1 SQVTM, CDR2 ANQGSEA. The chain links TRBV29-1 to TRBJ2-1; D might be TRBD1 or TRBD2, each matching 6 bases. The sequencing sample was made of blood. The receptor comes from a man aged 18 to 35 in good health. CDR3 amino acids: CSVPWGANEQFF. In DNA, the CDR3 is TGCAGCGTCCCGTGGGGGGCGAATGAGCAGTTCTTC.